This T cell receptor (beta chain) was retrieved from a study of CD8+ T cells in alopecia areata. Turning to the study itself: Among treated patients, severity was scored by affected scalp area percentage.

Treatment indicated: oral pan-JAK inhibitor, 5-10 mg twice daily. Germline V gene lookup returns CDR1 SGHNT and CDR2 YYREEE (reference sequence). V lost 3 bases, J lost 2 bases, and 8 bases lay in between. The CDR3 contains 13 residues. RNA, once extracted, was reverse transcribed into cDNA for use as the sequencing template. Clones were sequenced by immunoSEQ multiplex PCR, and TCRdb holds only the in-frame ones, with some missing. The repertoire holds a few hundred thousand clones, 35% to 40% seen once, with roughly 0.5% in the top ten. The receptor comes from a human donor with alopecia areata. J is TRBJ1-1 and V is TRBV5-4, with unresolved D. Material: CD4+ T cells sorted from blood, obtained at approximately week 34, from a patient treated with tofacitinib. The CDR3 region is CASSSFPNTEAFF. In DNA form, the CDR3 reads TGTGCCAGCAGCTCGTTTCCTAACACTGAAGCTTTCTTT.